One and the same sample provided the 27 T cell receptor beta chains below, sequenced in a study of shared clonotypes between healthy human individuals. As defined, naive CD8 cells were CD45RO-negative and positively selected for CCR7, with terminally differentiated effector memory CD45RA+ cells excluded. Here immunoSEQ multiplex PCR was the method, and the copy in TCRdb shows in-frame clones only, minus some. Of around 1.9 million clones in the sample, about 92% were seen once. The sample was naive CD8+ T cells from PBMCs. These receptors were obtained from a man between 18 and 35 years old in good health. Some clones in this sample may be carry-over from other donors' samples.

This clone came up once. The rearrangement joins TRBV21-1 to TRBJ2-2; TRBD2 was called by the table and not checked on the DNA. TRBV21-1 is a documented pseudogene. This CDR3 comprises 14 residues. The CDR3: CASSRLAGSGELFF. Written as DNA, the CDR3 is TGTGCCAGCAGCCGGCTAGCGGGATCCGGGGAGCTGTTTTTT.

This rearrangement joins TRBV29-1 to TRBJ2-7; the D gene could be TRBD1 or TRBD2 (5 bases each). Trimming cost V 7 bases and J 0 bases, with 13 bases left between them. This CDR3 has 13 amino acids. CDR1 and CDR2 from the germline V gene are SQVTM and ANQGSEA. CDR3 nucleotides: TGCAGCGCACAGGCGGGCATCTCCTACGAGCAGTACTTC. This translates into CSAQAGISYEQYF.

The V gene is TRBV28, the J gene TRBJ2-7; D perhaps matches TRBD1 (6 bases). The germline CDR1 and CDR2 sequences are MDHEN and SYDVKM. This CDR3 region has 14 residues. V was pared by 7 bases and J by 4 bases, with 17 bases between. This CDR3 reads CASKTQGSGYEQYF. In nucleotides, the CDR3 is TGTGCCAGCAAAACCCAGGGGTCGGGGTACGAGCAGTACTTC.

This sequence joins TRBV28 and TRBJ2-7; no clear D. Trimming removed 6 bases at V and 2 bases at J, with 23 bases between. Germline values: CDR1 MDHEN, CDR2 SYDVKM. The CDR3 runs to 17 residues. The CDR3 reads CASSPLYHHRATYEQYF. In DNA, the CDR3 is TGTGCCAGCAGCCCTCTATACCACCACCGGGCCACCTACGAGCAGTACTTC.

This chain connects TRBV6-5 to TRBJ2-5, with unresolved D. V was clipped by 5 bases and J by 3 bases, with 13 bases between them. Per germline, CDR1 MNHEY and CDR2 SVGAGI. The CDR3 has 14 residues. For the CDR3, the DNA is TGTGCCAGCAGTAACCCCGGGCAGAAAGAGACCCAGTACTTC. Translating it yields CASSNPGQKETQYF.

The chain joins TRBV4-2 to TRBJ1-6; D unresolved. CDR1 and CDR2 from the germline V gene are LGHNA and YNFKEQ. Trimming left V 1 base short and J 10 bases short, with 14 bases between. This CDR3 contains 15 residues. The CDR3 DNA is TGTGCCAGCAGCCAAGCCCCGGGTGTTCAATCACCCCTCCACTTT. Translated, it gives CASSQAPGVQSPLHF.

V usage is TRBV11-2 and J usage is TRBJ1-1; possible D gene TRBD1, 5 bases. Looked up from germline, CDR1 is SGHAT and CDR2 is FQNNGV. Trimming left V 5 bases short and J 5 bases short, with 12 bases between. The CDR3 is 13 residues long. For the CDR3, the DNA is TGTGCCAGCAGCCTCGAAGGGGAAACTGAAGCTTTCTTT. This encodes CASSLEGETEAFF.

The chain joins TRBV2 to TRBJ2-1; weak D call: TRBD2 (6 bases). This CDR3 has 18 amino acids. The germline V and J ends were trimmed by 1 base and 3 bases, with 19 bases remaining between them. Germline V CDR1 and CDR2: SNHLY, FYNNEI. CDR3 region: CASSEGLTGGANYNEQFF. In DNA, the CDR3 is TGTGCCAGCAGTGAAGGTTTGACCGGCGGGGCTAACTACAATGAGCAGTTCTTC.

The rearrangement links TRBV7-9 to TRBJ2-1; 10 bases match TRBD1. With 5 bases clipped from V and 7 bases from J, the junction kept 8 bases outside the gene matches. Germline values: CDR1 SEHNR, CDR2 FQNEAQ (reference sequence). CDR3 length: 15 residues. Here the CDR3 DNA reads TGTGCCAGCAGCCCGACAGGGGGCATTTTTAATGAGCAGTTCTTC. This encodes CASSPTGGIFNEQFF.

The CDR3, as DNA: TGCAGCGCCCCCGGGATTAGCACAGATACGCAGTATTTT. Its protein product is CSAPGISTDTQYF. V usage is TRBV29-1 and J usage is TRBJ2-3; D possibly corresponds to TRBD2 (5 bases). This CDR3 has 13 residues. The germline V gene has CDR1 SQVTM and CDR2 ANQGSEA. V was shortened by 7 bases and J by 0 bases, with 11 bases between the two germline ends.

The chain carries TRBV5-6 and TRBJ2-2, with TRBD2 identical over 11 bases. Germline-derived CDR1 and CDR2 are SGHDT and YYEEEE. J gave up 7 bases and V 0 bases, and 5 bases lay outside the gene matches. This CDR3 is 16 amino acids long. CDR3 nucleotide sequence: TGTGCCAGCAGCTTGGGACTAGCGGGATCGGTCGGGGAGCTGTTTTTT. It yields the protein CASSLGLAGSVGELFF.

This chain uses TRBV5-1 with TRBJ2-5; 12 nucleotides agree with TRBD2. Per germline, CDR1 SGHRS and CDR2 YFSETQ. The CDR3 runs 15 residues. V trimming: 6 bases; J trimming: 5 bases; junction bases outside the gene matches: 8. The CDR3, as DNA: TGCGCCAGCAAGCCAAGACTAGCGGGAGCGGAGACCCAGTACTTC. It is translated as CASKPRLAGAETQYF.

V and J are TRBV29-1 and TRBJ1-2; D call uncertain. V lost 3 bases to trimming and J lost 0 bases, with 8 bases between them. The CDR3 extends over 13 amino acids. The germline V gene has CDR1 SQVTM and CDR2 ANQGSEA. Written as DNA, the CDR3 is TGCAGCGTTGAGATTACGCCTAACTATGGCTACACCTTC. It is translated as CSVEITPNYGYTF. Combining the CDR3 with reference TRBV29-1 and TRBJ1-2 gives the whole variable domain SAVISQKPSRDICQRGTSLTIQCQVDSQVTMMFWYRQQPGQSLTLIATANQGSEATYESGFVIDKFPISRPNLTFSTLTVSNMSPEDSSIYLCSVEITPNYGYTFGSGTRLTVV.

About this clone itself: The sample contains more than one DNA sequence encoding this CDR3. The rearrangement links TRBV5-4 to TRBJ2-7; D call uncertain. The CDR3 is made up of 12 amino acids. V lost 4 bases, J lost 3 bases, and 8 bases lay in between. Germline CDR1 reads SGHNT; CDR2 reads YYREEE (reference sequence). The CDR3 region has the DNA TGTGCCAGCAGCGAGGACGGCTACGAGCAGTACTTC. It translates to CASSEDGYEQYF.

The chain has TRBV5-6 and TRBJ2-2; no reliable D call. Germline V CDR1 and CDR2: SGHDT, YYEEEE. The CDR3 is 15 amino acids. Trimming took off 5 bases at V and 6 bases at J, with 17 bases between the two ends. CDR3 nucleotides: TGTGCCAGCAGTACTCTACTCCTGAAGGCCGGGGAGCTGTTTTTT. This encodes CASSTLLLKAGELFF.

CDR3 protein: CASSQGRRAGYTF. CDR3 sequence (DNA): TGTGCCAGCAGCCAAGGGCGGCGAGCTGGCTACACCTTC. The gene calls are TRBV14 and TRBJ1-2; D not resolved. Trimming cost V 1 base and J 7 bases, with 10 bases left between them. Per the germline V gene, CDR1 is SGHDN and CDR2 is FVKESK. The CDR3 extends over 13 amino acids.

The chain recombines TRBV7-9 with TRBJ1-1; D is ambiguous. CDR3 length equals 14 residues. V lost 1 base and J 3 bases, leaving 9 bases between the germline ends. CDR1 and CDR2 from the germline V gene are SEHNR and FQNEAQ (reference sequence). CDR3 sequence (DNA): TGTGCCAGCAGCTTAGTTTTTGGGGACACTGAAGCTTTCTTT. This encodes CASSLVFGDTEAFF.

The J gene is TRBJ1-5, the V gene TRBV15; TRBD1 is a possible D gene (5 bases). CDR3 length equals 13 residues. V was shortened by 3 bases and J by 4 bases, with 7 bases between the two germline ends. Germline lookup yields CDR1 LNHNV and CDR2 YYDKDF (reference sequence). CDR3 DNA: TGTGCCACCAGCAGGCAGGGAAATCAGCCCCAGCATTTT. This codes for CATSRQGNQPQHF.

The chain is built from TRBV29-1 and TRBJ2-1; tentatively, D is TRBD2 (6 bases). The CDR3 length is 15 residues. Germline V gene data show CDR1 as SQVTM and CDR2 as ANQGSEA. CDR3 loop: CRSGRGFKGQNEQFF. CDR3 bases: TGCAGGTCGGGGCGGGGTTTTAAGGGTCAAAATGAGCAGTTCTTC.

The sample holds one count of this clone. The CDR3 here is CAANSRGIDEQFF. Here the CDR3 DNA reads TGTGCCGCCAACTCAAGGGGCATCGATGAGCAGTTCTTC. V and J are TRBV10-3 and TRBJ2-1, with a tentative D call TRBD1 (5 bases). In germline, CDR1 is ENHRY, CDR2 SYGVKD. V was pared by 11 bases and J by 8 bases, with 19 bases between. The CDR3 extends over 13 amino acids.

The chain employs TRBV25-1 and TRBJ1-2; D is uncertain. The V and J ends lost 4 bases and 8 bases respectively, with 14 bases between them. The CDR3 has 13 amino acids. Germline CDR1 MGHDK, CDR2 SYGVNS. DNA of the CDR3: TGTGCCAGCAGTGGATTTGACCCGAACGGCTACACCTTC. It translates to CASSGFDPNGYTF.

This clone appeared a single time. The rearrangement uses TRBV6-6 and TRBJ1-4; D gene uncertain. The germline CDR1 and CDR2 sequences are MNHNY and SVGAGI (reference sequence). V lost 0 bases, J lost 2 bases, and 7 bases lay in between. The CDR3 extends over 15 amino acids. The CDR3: CASSYSYGTNEKLFF. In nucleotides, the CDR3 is TGTGCCAGCAGTTACTCTTACGGGACTAATGAAAAACTGTTTTTT.

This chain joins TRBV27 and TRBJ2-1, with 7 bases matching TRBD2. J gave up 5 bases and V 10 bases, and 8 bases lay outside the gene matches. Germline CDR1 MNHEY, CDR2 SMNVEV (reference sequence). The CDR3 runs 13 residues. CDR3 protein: CAIGASGNNEQFF. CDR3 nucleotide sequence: TGTGCCATCGGGGCTAGCGGTAACAATGAGCAGTTCTTC.

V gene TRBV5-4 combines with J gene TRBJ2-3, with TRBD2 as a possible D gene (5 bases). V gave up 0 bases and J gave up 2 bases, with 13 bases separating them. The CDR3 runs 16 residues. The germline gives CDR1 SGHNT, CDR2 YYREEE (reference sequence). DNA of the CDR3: TGTGCCAGCAGCTTGGAGGTAGCGCCCCACACAGATACGCAGTATTTT. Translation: CASSLEVAPHTDTQYF.

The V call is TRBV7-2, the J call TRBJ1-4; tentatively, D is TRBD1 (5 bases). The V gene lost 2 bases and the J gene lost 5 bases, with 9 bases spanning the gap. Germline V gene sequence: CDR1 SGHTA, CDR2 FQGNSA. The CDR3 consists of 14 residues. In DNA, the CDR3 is TGTGCCAGCAGCTTACGGGGGGGAAATGAAAAACTGTTTTTT. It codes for CASSLRGGNEKLFF.

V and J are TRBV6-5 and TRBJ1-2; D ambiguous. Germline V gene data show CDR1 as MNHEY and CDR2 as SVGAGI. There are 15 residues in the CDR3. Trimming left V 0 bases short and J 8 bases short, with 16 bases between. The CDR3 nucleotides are TGTGCCAGCAGTTACTCGCGCTGGTCTTATGCAGGCTACACCTTC. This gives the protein CASSYSRWSYAGYTF.

CDR3 DNA: TGTGCCAGCAGCGTATCTCGGGGAAGCGAGCAGTACTTC. Translated, it gives CASSVSRGSEQYF. The chain has TRBV9 and TRBJ2-7; the D gene is possibly TRBD2 (5 bases). V was clipped by 1 base and J by 6 bases, with 11 bases between them. Germline CDR1 and CDR2: SGDLS and YYNGEE. The CDR3 has 13 residues.